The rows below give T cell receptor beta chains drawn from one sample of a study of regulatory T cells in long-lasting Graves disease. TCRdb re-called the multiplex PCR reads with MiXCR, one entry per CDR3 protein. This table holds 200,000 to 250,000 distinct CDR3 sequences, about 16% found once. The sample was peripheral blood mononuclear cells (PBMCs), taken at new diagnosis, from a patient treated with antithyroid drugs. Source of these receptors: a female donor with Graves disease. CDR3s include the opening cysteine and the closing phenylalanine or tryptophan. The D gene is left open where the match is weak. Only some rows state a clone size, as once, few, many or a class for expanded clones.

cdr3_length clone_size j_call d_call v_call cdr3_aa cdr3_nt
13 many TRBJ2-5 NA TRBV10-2 CASSDQGGETQYF TGCGCCAGCAGTGACCAGGGCGGGGAGACCCAGTACTTC
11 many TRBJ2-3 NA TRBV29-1 CSVESSDTQYF TGCAGCGTTGAATCTTCGGATACGCAGTATTTT
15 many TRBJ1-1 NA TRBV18 CASSPGRALGTEAFF TGTGCCAGCTCACCGGGCAGGGCTCTGGGCACTGAAGCTTTCTTT
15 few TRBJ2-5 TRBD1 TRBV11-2 CASSRLGQLQETQYF TGTGCCAGCAGCCGATTGGGACAGCTCCAAGAGACCCAGTACTTC
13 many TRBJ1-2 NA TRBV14 CASSQSGVVGYTF TGTGCCAGCAGCCAATCAGGGGTAGTTGGCTACACCTTC
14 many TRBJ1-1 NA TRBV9 CASSTFSENTEAFF TGTGCCAGCAGCACGTTCTCAGAGAACACTGAAGCTTTCTTT
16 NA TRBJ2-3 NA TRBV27 CASSFTFGLATDTQYF TGTGCCAGCAGTTTCACTTTCGGACTCGCCACAGATACGCAGTATTTT
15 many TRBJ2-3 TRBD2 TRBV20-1 CSASPVLAGSLTQYF TGCAGTGCTAGCCCCGTTCTAGCGGGCTCTTTAACGCAGTATTTT
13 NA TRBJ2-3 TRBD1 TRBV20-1 CSATGTGVDTQYF TGCAGTGCAACCGGGACAGGGGTAGATACGCAGTATTTT
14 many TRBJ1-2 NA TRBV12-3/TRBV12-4 CASSRADGVWGYTF TGTGCCAGCAGCCGGGCGGATGGCGTATGGGGCTACACCTTC
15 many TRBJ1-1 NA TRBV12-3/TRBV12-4 CASGPGAGWNTEAFF TGTGCCAGCGGACCTGGGGCAGGGTGGAACACTGAAGCTTTCTTT
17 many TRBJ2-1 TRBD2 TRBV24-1 CATSDPSRLAGGDEQFF TGTGCCACCAGTGACCCCTCCCGACTAGCGGGAGGCGATGAGCAGTTCTTC
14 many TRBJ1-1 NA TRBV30 CAWSTGTPNTEAFF TGTGCCTGGAGTACCGGGACACCGAACACTGAAGCTTTCTTT
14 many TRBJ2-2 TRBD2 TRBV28 CASRLAGGTGELFF TGTGCCAGCAGACTAGCGGGAGGCACCGGGGAGCTGTTTTTT
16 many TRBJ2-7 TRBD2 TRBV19 CASSTETSASTYEQYF TGTGCCAGTAGTACCGAGACTAGCGCCTCTACCTACGAGCAGTACTTC
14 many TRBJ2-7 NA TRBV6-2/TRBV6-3 CASSSPGRAPEQYF TGTGCCAGCAGTTCTCCCGGTCGGGCCCCCGAGCAGTACTTC
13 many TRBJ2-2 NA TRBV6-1 CASNKGSGGELFF TGTGCCAGCAATAAGGGTTCTGGCGGGGAGCTGTTTTTT
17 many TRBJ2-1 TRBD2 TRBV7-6 CASSMTSGRPSYNEQFF TGTGCCAGCAGCATGACTAGCGGGAGGCCCTCCTACAATGAGCAGTTCTTC
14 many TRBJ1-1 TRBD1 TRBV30 CAWRQGAVFTEAFF TGTGCCTGGAGACAGGGGGCAGTTTTCACTGAAGCTTTCTTT
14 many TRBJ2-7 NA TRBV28 CASSSQDESNEQYF TGTGCCAGCAGCTCTCAGGACGAATCAAACGAGCAGTACTTC
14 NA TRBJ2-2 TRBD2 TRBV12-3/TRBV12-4 CASRLAVRTGELFF TGTGCCAGCAGGCTAGCGGTCCGGACCGGGGAGCTGTTTTTT
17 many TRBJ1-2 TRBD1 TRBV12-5 CASGLVPPGQGDYGYTF TGTGCTAGTGGTTTGGTCCCTCCGGGACAGGGTGACTATGGCTACACCTTC
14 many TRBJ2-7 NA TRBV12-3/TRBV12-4 CASSLAGVDYEQYF TGTGCCAGCAGTTTAGCTGGAGTTGACTACGAGCAGTACTTC
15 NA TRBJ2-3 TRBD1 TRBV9 CASSTNRGLADTQYF TGTGCCAGCAGCACCAACAGGGGGCTGGCAGATACGCAGTATTTT
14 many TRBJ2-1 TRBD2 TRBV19 CASSRGDDYNEQFF TGTGCCAGTAGTCGGGGGGATGACTACAATGAGCAGTTCTTC
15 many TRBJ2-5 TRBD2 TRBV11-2 CASSSMTSGQETQYF TGTGCCAGCAGCTCGATGACTAGCGGACAAGAGACCCAGTACTTC
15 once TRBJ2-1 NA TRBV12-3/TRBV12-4 CASSLEGTGVGEQFF TGTGCCAGCAGTTTAGAGGGGACGGGAGTTGGTGAGCAGTTCTTC
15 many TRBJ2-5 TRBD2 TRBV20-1 CSARETSGLQETQYF TGCAGTGCTAGAGAGACTAGCGGGCTACAAGAGACCCAGTACTTC
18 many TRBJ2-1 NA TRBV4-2 CASSQDRGGAGVYNEQFF TGTGCCAGCAGCCAAGATAGAGGGGGGGCGGGAGTCTACAATGAGCAGTTCTTC
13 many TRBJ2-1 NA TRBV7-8 CASSLAGGNEQFF TGTGCCAGCAGCTTAGCGGGTGGAAATGAGCAGTTCTTC
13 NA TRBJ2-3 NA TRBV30 CAWIKRSTDTQYF TGTGCCTGGATTAAGCGGAGCACAGATACGCAGTATTTT
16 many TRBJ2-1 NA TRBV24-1 CATSDRPPRGHNEQFF TGTGCCACCAGTGATCGCCCACCGCGGGGTCACAATGAGCAGTTCTTC
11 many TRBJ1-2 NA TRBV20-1 CSADAGGGYTF TGCAGTGCCGACGCGGGGGGCGGCTACACCTTC
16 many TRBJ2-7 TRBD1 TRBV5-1 CASSSRPGTGNNEQYF TGCGCCAGCAGCTCGCGACCCGGGACAGGGAACAACGAGCAGTACTTC
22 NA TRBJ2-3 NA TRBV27 CASSSQDPNYAASVASTDTQYF TGTGCCAGCAGCTCCCAGGACCCGAATTACGCAGCTAGCGTCGCTAGCACAGATACGCAGTATTTT
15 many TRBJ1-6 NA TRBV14 CASRDGSSYNSPLHF TGTGCCAGCAGGGATGGGAGCTCCTATAATTCACCCCTCCACTTT
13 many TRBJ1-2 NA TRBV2 CASRGDTIYGYTF TGTGCCAGCAGGGGAGACACCATCTATGGCTACACCTTC
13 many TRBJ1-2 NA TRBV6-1 CASTDGLNSGYTF TGTGCCAGCACTGACGGATTGAACAGTGGCTACACCTTC
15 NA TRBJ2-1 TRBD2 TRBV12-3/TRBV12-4 CASSVSGTSVGEQFF TGTGCCAGCAGTGTTAGCGGGACTTCTGTAGGTGAGCAGTTCTTC
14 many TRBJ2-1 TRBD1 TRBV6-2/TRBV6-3 CASIWDRHYNEQFF TGTGCCAGCATTTGGGACAGGCACTACAATGAGCAGTTCTTC
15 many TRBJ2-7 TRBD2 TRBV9 CASSVGQREFYEQYF TGTGCCAGCAGCGTAGGGCAGCGGGAGTTCTACGAGCAGTACTTC
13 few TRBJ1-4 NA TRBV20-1 CSAKEGRHEKLFF TGCAGTGCTAAGGAGGGGCGGCATGAAAAACTGTTTTTT
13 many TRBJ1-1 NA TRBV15 CATSRRTDSEAFF TGTGCCACCAGCCGTCGGACAGATTCTGAAGCTTTCTTT
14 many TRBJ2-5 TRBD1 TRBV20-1 CSARVRQGEETQYF TGCAGTGCTAGAGTACGACAGGGCGAAGAGACCCAGTACTTC
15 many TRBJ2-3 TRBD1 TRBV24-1 CATSDWGQGGDTQYF TGTGCCACCAGTGATTGGGGACAGGGCGGAGATACGCAGTATTTT
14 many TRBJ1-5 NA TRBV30 CAWSSTASNQPQHF TGTGCCTGGAGTTCGACAGCAAGCAATCAGCCCCAGCATTTT
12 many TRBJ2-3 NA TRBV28 CASRGGTDTQYF TGTGCCAGCAGGGGGGGCACAGATACGCAGTATTTT
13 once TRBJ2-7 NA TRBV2 CATTRENSYEQYF TGTGCCACCACTCGGGAGAACTCCTACGAGCAGTACTTC